A selection of T cell receptor beta chains follows, all from one sample in a study of T cells after yellow fever vaccination. TCRdb analysed the 5' RACE reads with MiXCR anew, one entry per CDR3 protein. Here the sample spans under 500,000 distinct CDR3 sequences, about 19% being singletons. The source was PBMCs, collected before the yellow fever booster vaccination. These TCRs come from a man between 18 and 29 years old who received the YFV17D yellow fever vaccine. Both conserved end residues are part of each CDR3. Fields, in order: D gene, V gene, J gene, clone size, CDR3 DNA, CDR3 protein. D genes are given only for firm matches. A clone size is listed for some rows: how often the clone was seen (once, few, many), or a class if it is expanded.

-	TRBV4-1	TRBJ1-6	few	TGCGCCAGCAGCGATAGCTCCTATAATTCACCCCTCCACTTT	CASSDSSYNSPLHF
-	TRBV5-1	TRBJ2-1	-	TGCGCCAGCAAGGACGGGCGGGGGCCCTTCAATGAGCAGTTCTTC	CASKDGRGPFNEQFF
-	TRBV6-6	TRBJ1-2	-	TGTGCCAGCAGTTATTCGACAGAAGGCTACACCTTC	CASSYSTEGYTF
-	TRBV5-6	TRBJ1-2	many	TGTGCCAGCAGCTTGGGCGGCTCCTACTATGGCTACACCTTC	CASSLGGSYYGYTF
-	TRBV9	TRBJ1-1	-	TGTGCCAGCAGCGAGGAGGGGTCTGATACGAACACTGAAGCTTTCTTT	CASSEEGSDTNTEAFF
-	TRBV6-2/TRBV6-3	TRBJ2-2	few	TGTGCCAGCAGTCTGGCGTCGGGTTCCGGGGAGCTGTTTTTT	CASSLASGSGELFF
-	TRBV6-1	TRBJ1-1	-	TGTGCCAGCAGTGAACTAGACCGAGGGGCCTCTGAAGCTTTCTTT	CASSELDRGASEAFF
TRBD2	TRBV6-1	TRBJ2-1	-	TGTGCCAGCAGTGAGGGGGCGGGGGGTTACAATGAGCAGTTCTTC	CASSEGAGGYNEQFF
TRBD2	TRBV4-3	TRBJ2-3	-	TGCGCCAGCAGCCGGTTATGGACTAGCGGGGTCTCAGATACGCAGTATTTT	CASSRLWTSGVSDTQYF
-	TRBV5-1	TRBJ2-7	few	TGCGCCAGCAGCTGGGACCTAGACCCCAACGAGCAGTACTTC	CASSWDLDPNEQYF
-	TRBV7-2	TRBJ2-4	few	TGTGCCAGCAGCCCCCAGGGGGGATGGGGAAACATTCAGTACTTC	CASSPQGGWGNIQYF
-	TRBV7-2	TRBJ2-2	-	TGTGCCAGCAGCTTAAATTACGGGGGGGAGCTGTTTTTT	CASSLNYGGELFF
TRBD2	TRBV4-1	TRBJ2-1	-	TGCGCCAGCAGCCCGTCAGGGCGGGGGGACAATGAGCAGTTCTTC	CASSPSGRGDNEQFF
TRBD2	TRBV6-2/TRBV6-3	TRBJ2-5	-	TGTGCCAGCAGTTACTCGATCGCGTCTGCCCAGCGGGGGGGCAGGGAGACCCAGTACTTC	CASSYSIASAQRGGRETQYF
TRBD2	TRBV7-3	TRBJ2-5	-	TGTGCCAGCAGCTCGACTAGCGGGGGGTCCCGGGAGACCCAGTACTTC	CASSSTSGGSRETQYF
TRBD2	TRBV2	TRBJ2-3	-	TGTGCCCGCCGTACTAGCGGGGGGGCGATAGATACGCAGTATTTT	CARRTSGGAIDTQYF
-	TRBV24-1	TRBJ1-1	-	TGTGCCACCACCGCCGCAGGGCTAACTGAAGCTTTCTTT	CATTAAGLTEAFF
-	TRBV4-3	TRBJ2-2	few	TGCGCCAGCAGCCAAGGTCCAGGGGTAACCGGGGAGCTGTTTTTT	CASSQGPGVTGELFF
TRBD1	TRBV6-2/TRBV6-3	TRBJ1-1	-	TGTGCCAGCAGTTACCCAGCAGGGGGAGATGAAGCTTTCTTT	CASSYPAGGDEAFF
TRBD1	TRBV7-9	TRBJ2-7	-	TGTGCCAGCAGCTCGACAGGGATCTCCTACGAGCAGTACTTC	CASSSTGISYEQYF
-	TRBV18	TRBJ1-3	-	TGTGCCAGCTCACCAAAAACAGACTCTGGAAACACCATATATTTT	CASSPKTDSGNTIYF
-	TRBV5-1	TRBJ1-2	-	TGCGCCAGCAGCTTCAGGGGTCTGCGGCTCTACACCTTC	CASSFRGLRLYTF
-	TRBV6-2/TRBV6-3	TRBJ1-1	-	TGTGCCAGCAGTTACTCAGCCGACCCAGAAGCTTTCTTT	CASSYSADPEAFF
-	TRBV4-3	TRBJ2-7	-	TGCGCCAGCATCGAGGCTAAGGAGGGGTGGGAGCAGTACTTC	CASIEAKEGWEQYF
TRBD2	TRBV11-2	TRBJ2-7	few	TGTGCCAGCCGGGGGGGCCGAAGAAACGAGCAGTACTTC	CASRGGRRNEQYF
TRBD2	TRBV27	TRBJ2-1	few	TGTGCCAGCAGTTTAACCGGGGGGGCTTTCATACGTGAGCAGTTCTTC	CASSLTGGAFIREQFF
-	TRBV11-2	TRBJ2-3	once	TGTGCCAGCAGCCGGTGGCGCACAGATACGCAGTATTTT	CASSRWRTDTQYF
-	TRBV20-1	TRBJ2-2	few	TGCAGTGCTAGGGGACTCTCGAGTACCGGGGAGCTGTTTTTT	CSARGLSSTGELFF
-	TRBV16	TRBJ1-6	-	TGTGCCAGCAGCCGACACCCAAATTCACCCCTCCACTTT	CASSRHPNSPLHF
-	TRBV7-9	TRBJ2-1	many	TGTGCCAGCAGCTCGATCCCGGGGGAGCAGTTCTTC	CASSSIPGEQFF
-	TRBV7-2	TRBJ2-2	few	TGTGCCAGCAGCTTACGGGGGAACACACCCGTTCCCGGGGAGCTGTTTTTT	CASSLRGNTPVPGELFF
-	TRBV4-1	TRBJ2-5	-	TGCGCCAGCAGCCCCCTCGGCGGGGGCGGGGAGCAAGAGACCCAGTACTTC	CASSPLGGGGEQETQYF
-	TRBV24-1	TRBJ2-5	few	TGTGCCACCAGTGACGCCAGGGTTGGGGAGACCCAGTACTTC	CATSDARVGETQYF
TRBD2	TRBV20-1	TRBJ2-5	few	TGCAGTGCCCCGAGCGGGGGGGCCGTTGAGACCCAGTACTTC	CSAPSGGAVETQYF
-	TRBV5-1	TRBJ1-1	-	TGCGCCAGCAGCTTCAATGATAACACTGAAGCTTTCTTT	CASSFNDNTEAFF
-	TRBV7-6	TRBJ2-3	-	TGTGCCAGCAGCTCAGCCGCAGATACGCAGTATTTT	CASSSAADTQYF
-	TRBV5-4	TRBJ2-6	few	TGTGCCAGCAGCTTGGCAGTTGCCGGGGCCAACGTCCTGACTTTC	CASSLAVAGANVLTF
TRBD1	TRBV12-3/TRBV12-4	TRBJ2-1	-	TGTGCCAGCAGAGCAGGGACAGGGAATGAGCAGTTCTTC	CASRAGTGNEQFF
-	TRBV7-2	TRBJ2-1	-	TGTGCCAGCAGCTTCCTAGCCTTGAGCTCCTACAATGAGCAGTTCTTC	CASSFLALSSYNEQFF
-	TRBV30	TRBJ1-1	-	TGTGCCTGGAGTGCCCCCCTCGGAACCTACATGAACACTGAAGCTTTCTTT	CAWSAPLGTYMNTEAFF
-	TRBV9	TRBJ1-5	-	TGTGCCAGCAGCCTTCGGGAGGGCACAGATCAGCCCCAGCATTTT	CASSLREGTDQPQHF
-	TRBV20-1	TRBJ1-1	few	TGCAGTGCTAGGCGCGGGGGCGAGGGCACTGAAGCTTTCTTT	CSARRGGEGTEAFF
TRBD1	TRBV12-3/TRBV12-4	TRBJ1-1	-	TGTGCCAGCATCCCGACAGGGGCGAGGAACACTGAAGCTTTCTTT	CASIPTGARNTEAFF
TRBD1	TRBV18	TRBJ1-3	-	TGTGCCAGCTCGCCCCGGGGGACAGCCGGAAACACCATATATTTT	CASSPRGTAGNTIYF
-	TRBV9	TRBJ2-2	many	TGTGCCAGCAGCATTCGGACCGGCGGGGGGGAGCTGTTTTTT	CASSIRTGGGELFF
-	TRBV7-2	TRBJ2-6	-	TGTGCCAGCAGCCCAGGCCGGGCGAGGGGGGCCAACGTCCTGACTTTC	CASSPGRARGANVLTF
-	TRBV9	TRBJ2-6	-	TGTGCCAGCAGCGTAGGAGGCAGGGTCTCTGGGGCCAACGTCCTGACTTTC	CASSVGGRVSGANVLTF
-	TRBV2	TRBJ1-5	-	TGTGCCAGCAGGAGGACTGGAGGGAGCAATCAGCCCCAGCATTTT	CASRRTGGSNQPQHF
TRBD1	TRBV6-5	TRBJ1-3	many	TGTGCCAGCAGTTATTCGACAGGGAGGTCCTCTGGAAACACCATATATTTT	CASSYSTGRSSGNTIYF
-	TRBV24-1	TRBJ1-5	-	TGTGCCACCAGTGATTCCCAAGGGGCGTTCGATCAGCCCCAGCATTTT	CATSDSQGAFDQPQHF